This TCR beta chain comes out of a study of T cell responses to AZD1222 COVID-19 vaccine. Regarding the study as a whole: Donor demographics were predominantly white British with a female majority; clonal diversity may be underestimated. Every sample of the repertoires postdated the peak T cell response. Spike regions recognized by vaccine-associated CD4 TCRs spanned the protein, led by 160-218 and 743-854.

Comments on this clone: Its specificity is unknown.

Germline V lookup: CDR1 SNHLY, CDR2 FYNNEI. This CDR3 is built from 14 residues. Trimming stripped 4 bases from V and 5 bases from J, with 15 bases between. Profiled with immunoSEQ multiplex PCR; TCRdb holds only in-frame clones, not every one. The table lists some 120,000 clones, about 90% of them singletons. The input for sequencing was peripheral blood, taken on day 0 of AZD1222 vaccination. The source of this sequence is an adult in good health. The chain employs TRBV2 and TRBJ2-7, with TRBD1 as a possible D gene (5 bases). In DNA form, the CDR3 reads TGTGCCAGCAGTGTGGGTCCAGGGTGGAACGAGCAGTACTTC. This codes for CASSVGPGWNEQYF.